Shown below are 32 T cell receptor beta chains from a single sample sequenced in a study of CXCR3-negative and CXCR3-positive naive CD8 T cells. The study made its TRB cDNA libraries by 5' RACE, adding UMI labels. TCRdb reanalyzed the 5' RACE reads, giving one entry per CDR3 protein sequence and no DNA. The table gives over 70,000 distinct CDR3 sequences; the top ten clones make up over 0.4% of it. Regarding the study as a whole: CXCR3-expressing naive cells carried TRB CDR3s more hydrophobic than those of CXCR3-negative naive cells.

These TCRs' antigens remain unknown. The specimen sequenced was naive CXCR3+ CD8+ T cells from blood. Subset described: CD45RO-CCR7+CD27+CD95- naive CD8+ T cells expressing CXCR3 (TNR3+). The receptors shown here come from a human donor in good health. Some clones in this sample may be carry-over from other donors' samples.

The genes are TRBV5-1 and TRBJ2-2; TCRdb's assignment of TRBD1 cannot be checked, as there is no DNA. There are 18 residues in the CDR3. Germline V gives CDR1 SGHRS, CDR2 YFSETQ. CDR3: CASSFGTAFPSNTGELFF.

This chain joins TRBV12-3 or TRBV12-4 and TRBJ2-1; TCRdb returns TRBD1, unconfirmable since there is no DNA. CDR3 size: 11 residues. Here the CDR3 reads CASRMGDEQFF.

This sequence joins TRBV15 and TRBJ2-7. Germline V gene data show CDR1 as LNHNV and CDR2 as YYDKDF (reference sequence). The CDR3 covers 16 residues. CDR3 loop: CATSRVPGNKDYEQYF.

The chain couples TRBV28 to TRBJ1-2; TCRdb's D call of TRBD1 is untestable without DNA. This CDR3 comprises 17 residues. Germline values: CDR1 MDHEN, CDR2 SYDVKM. The CDR3 region is CASRQNDITGPNYGYTF.

V is TRBV9 and J is TRBJ2-5; without DNA, the TCRdb call of TRBD1 cannot be checked. Germline CDR1 reads SGDLS; CDR2 reads YYNGEE. This CDR3 has 15 residues. The CDR3: CASSAYRDPQETQYF.

This chain uses TRBV5-1 with TRBJ2-7. The CDR3 contains 15 residues. Per the germline V gene, CDR1 is SGHRS and CDR2 is YFSETQ. CDR3 sequence: CASSLGTGATYEQYF.

V is TRBV14 and J is TRBJ1-5. The CDR3 spans 13 residues. The germline V gene encodes CDR1 SGHDN and CDR2 FVKESK. The CDR3 is CASSHASNQPQHF.

This chain uses TRBV10-3 with TRBJ2-7; TCRdb's D gene call, TRBD1, goes unchecked for lack of DNA. From germline, CDR1 is ENHRY and CDR2 SYGVKD. The CDR3 has 14 amino acids. The CDR3 loop is CATDEGQGAYEQYF.

V and J are TRBV7-9 and TRBJ1-2. The CDR3 is 15 residues long. Germline V gene data show CDR1 as SEHNR and CDR2 as FQNEAQ (reference sequence). This chain's CDR3 is CASTSPIRGNYGYTF.

The rearrangement links TRBV15 to TRBJ2-7. This CDR3 has 13 amino acids. The germline V gene has CDR1 LNHNV and CDR2 YYDKDF (reference sequence). Here the CDR3 reads CATSSGGPYEQYF.

The rearrangement joins TRBV7-8 to TRBJ1-4; TCRdb indicates TRBD1, and absent DNA this call remains unverified. CDR3 length: 16 amino acids. Germline V gives CDR1 SGHVS, CDR2 FQNEAQ. The CDR3 loop is CASSLAPRATNEKLFF. Complete variable domain (other parts from reference TRBV7-8 and TRBJ1-4): GAGVSQSPRYKVAKRGQDVALRCDPISGHVSLFWYQQALGQGPEFLTYFQNEAQLDKSGLPSDRFFAERPEGSVSTLKIQRTQQEDSAVYLCASSLAPRATNEKLFFGSGTQLSVL.

CDR3 sequence: CASSSIDRNTEAFF. V usage is TRBV27 and J usage is TRBJ1-1. Germline CDR1 reads MNHEY; CDR2 reads SMNVEV (reference sequence). The CDR3 contains 14 residues.

The chain uses TRBV29-1 and TRBJ2-5; TCRdb outputs TRBD2, but without DNA this stays unchecked. Germline V gene data show CDR1 as SQVTM and CDR2 as ANQGSEA. The CDR3 sequence is 15 residues long. The CDR3 here is CSVVITRVAEETQYF.

The chain employs TRBV9 and TRBJ2-7; the D gene TCRdb calls, TRBD1, cannot be checked with no DNA. Germline V gives CDR1 SGDLS, CDR2 YYNGEE. This CDR3 is 12 amino acids long. The chain's CDR3 is CASSPRTGEQYF.

This clonotype ranks as medium-sized (0.01 to 0.1%) in terms of frequency. The chain couples TRBV27 to TRBJ2-1; TCRdb calls TRBD1, which cannot be checked without DNA. The CDR3 covers 13 residues. Germline CDR1 MNHEY, CDR2 SMNVEV (reference sequence). This CDR3 is CASSWGSYNEQFF.

The chain uses TRBV14 and TRBJ2-6. From germline, CDR1 is SGHDN and CDR2 FVKESK. The CDR3 contains 15 residues. CDR3 protein: CASSQGWSGANVLTF.

The chain uses TRBV18 and TRBJ2-7; TCRdb proposes TRBD1, but this gene call is untestable without DNA. The germline V gene has CDR1 KGHSH and CDR2 LQKENI. This CDR3 spans 14 amino acids. The CDR3 region is CASSPTGAAYEQYF. The variable domain in full, completed from reference TRBV18 and TRBJ2-7, reads NAGVMQNPRHLVRRRGQEARLRCSPMKGHSHVYWYRQLPEEGLKFMVYLQKENIIDESGMPKERFSAEFPKEGPSILRIQQVVRGDSAAYFCASSPTGAAYEQYFGPGTRLTVT.

The chain joins TRBV20-1 to TRBJ2-7; TCRdb picks TRBD1, but there is no DNA to check that call. The CDR3 has 13 residues. Germline loops: CDR1 DFQATT, CDR2 SNEGSKA (reference sequence). The CDR3 loop is CSAMRDNSYEQYF.

V usage is TRBV24-1 and J usage is TRBJ2-7. The CDR3 spans 14 residues. Germline CDR1 is KGHDR and CDR2 is SFDVKD. The CDR3 sequence is CATSIGSGNDEQYF.

The chain links TRBV5-1 to TRBJ1-2; the D call from TCRdb, TRBD1, cannot be confirmed without DNA. Germline V gene sequence: CDR1 SGHRS, CDR2 YFSETQ. CDR3 length: 17 residues. The CDR3 sequence is CASTPTPTVQPGYGYTF.

CDR3 amino acids: CASSQDRASVSYEQYF. V is TRBV4-3 and J is TRBJ2-7; TCRdb picks TRBD2, but there is no DNA to check that call. The germline gives CDR1 LGHNA, CDR2 YSLEER. The CDR3 spans 16 residues.

The chain combines TRBV14 with TRBJ2-7; TCRdb lists TRBD2, though no DNA is available to test this call. The CDR3 spans 16 residues. Germline CDR1 is SGHDN and CDR2 is FVKESK. CDR3 sequence reads: CASSQASGLPPYEQYF.

The chain is built from TRBV4-2 and TRBJ2-1; without DNA, the TCRdb call of TRBD2 cannot be checked. CDR1 is LGHNA and CDR2 is YNFKEQ in the germline V gene. The CDR3 length is 16 residues. The CDR3 reads CASSQEGTSAYNEQFF.

This chain connects TRBV7-2 to TRBJ2-7; absent DNA, TCRdb's TRBD1 call cannot be checked. Germline V gene lookup returns CDR1 SGHTA and CDR2 FQGNSA. The CDR3 loop spans 14 amino acids. CDR3 loop: CASSLDLGAYEQYF. The variable domain in full, completed from reference TRBV7-2 and TRBJ2-7, reads GAGVSQSPSNKVTEKGKDVELRCDPISGHTALYWYRQSLGQGLEFLIYFQGNSAPDKSGLPSDRFSAERTGGSVSTLTIQRTQQEDSAVYLCASSLDLGAYEQYFGPGTRLTVT.

This chain links TRBV27 with TRBJ1-1; absent DNA, TCRdb's TRBD1 call cannot be checked. CDR3 length: 14 residues. Germline V gives CDR1 MNHEY, CDR2 SMNVEV (reference sequence). The CDR3 loop is CASGGDRTYTEAFF.

This rearrangement joins TRBV13 to TRBJ1-1. The germline V gene encodes CDR1 PRHDT and CDR2 FYEKMQ (reference sequence). The CDR3 length is 15 residues. CDR3 residues: CASNSQQDGNTEAFF.

J is TRBJ1-6 and V is TRBV5-1; TCRdb designates TRBD1, a call that cannot be tested without DNA. Germline CDR1 reads SGHRS; CDR2 reads YFSETQ. This CDR3 is built from 14 residues. CDR3 in amino acids: CASSDQGENSPLHF.

The chain carries TRBV3-1 and TRBJ2-1; TCRdb outputs TRBD2, but without DNA this stays unchecked. Germline CDR1 LGHDT, CDR2 YNNKEL (reference sequence). The CDR3 has 18 residues. The CDR3 sequence is CASSQDNSGGIPHNEQFF.

The chain's CDR3 is CASSTTPGAREQYF. The chain joins TRBV6-2 or TRBV6-3 to TRBJ2-7; the TCRdb call, TRBD1, lacks DNA for checking. The CDR3 sequence is 14 residues long. In germline, CDR1 is MNHEY, CDR2 SVGEGT.

The V call is TRBV28, the J call TRBJ1-2; TCRdb indicates TRBD1, and absent DNA this call remains unverified. CDR3 length: 12 amino acids. Per the germline V gene, CDR1 is MDHEN and CDR2 is SYDVKM. CDR3 sequence: CASSSGDGGYTF.

The chain carries TRBV11-2 and TRBJ2-1; TCRdb's D gene call, TRBD1, goes unchecked for lack of DNA. The CDR3 loop spans 14 amino acids. The germline V gene has CDR1 SGHAT and CDR2 FQNNGV. The CDR3 protein is CASSWIARGNEQFF. The variable domain in full, completed from reference TRBV11-2 and TRBJ2-1, reads EAGVAQSPRYKIIEKRQSVAFWCNPISGHATLYWYQQILGQGPKLLIQFQNNGVVDDSQLPKDRFSAERLKGVDSTLKIQPAKLEDSAVYLCASSWIARGNEQFFGPGTRLTVL.

The chain joins TRBV28 to TRBJ2-2; without DNA, the TCRdb call of TRBD1 cannot be checked. CDR3 length equals 20 residues. Germline V gene data show CDR1 as MDHEN and CDR2 as SYDVKM. The chain's CDR3 is CASSFLSLDRDRGMTGELFF.